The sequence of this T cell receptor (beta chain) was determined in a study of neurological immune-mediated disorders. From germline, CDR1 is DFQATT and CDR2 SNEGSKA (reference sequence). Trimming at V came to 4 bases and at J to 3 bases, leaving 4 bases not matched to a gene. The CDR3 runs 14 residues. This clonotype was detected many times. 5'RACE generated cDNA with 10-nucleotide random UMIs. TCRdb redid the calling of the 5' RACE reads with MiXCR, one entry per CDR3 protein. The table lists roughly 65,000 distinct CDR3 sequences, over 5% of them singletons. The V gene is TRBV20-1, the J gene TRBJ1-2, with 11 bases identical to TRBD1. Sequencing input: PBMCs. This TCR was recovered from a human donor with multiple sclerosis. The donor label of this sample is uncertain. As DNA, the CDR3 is TGCAGTGCTAACCGGGACAGGGGGGACTATGGCTACACCTTC. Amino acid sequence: CSANRDRGDYGYTF.